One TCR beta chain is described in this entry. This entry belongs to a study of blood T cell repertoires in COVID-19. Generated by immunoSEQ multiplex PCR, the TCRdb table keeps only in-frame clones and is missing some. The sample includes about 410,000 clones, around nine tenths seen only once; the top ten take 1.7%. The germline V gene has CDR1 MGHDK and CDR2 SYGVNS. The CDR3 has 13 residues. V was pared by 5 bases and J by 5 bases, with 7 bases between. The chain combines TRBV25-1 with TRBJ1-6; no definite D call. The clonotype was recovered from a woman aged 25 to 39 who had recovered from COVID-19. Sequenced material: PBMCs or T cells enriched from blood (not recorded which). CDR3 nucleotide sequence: TGTGCCAGCAGTTACAGTGATAATTCACCCCTCCACTTT. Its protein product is CASSYSDNSPLHF.